Each of the 8 T cell receptor beta chains below was sequenced from the same sample in a study of PD-1 blockade in classical Hodgkin lymphoma. Noted time point: cycle 4 day 1 (C4D1), after less than 7 weeks of nivolumab. All trial patients relapsed after autologous stem cell transplantation. Using immunoSEQ multiplex PCR, the repertoire was profiled, and TCRdb retains in-frame clones only, with some absent. The repertoire holds under 25,000 clones, with 60% to 85% as singletons. The sequences come from peripheral blood mononuclear cells (PBMCs), collected before the fourth cycle of nivolumab. These receptors all come from a human donor with classical Hodgkin lymphoma.

The rearrangement links TRBV11-1 to TRBJ2-7; 7 positions agree with TRBD1. The CDR3 consists of 15 residues. J was trimmed by 3 bases and V by 6 bases; bases with no gene match: 11. Germline values: CDR1 SGHAT, CDR2 FQDESV (reference sequence). The CDR3 loop reads CASRSSPDRFYEQYF. For the CDR3, the DNA is TGTGCCAGCAGATCAAGCCCGGACAGGTTCTACGAGCAGTACTTC.

V and J are TRBV7-2 and TRBJ2-7; D is uncertain. This CDR3 has 12 amino acids. CDR1 and CDR2 (germline): SGHTA, FQGNSA. V was clipped by 2 bases and J by 3 bases, with 5 bases between them. DNA for the CDR3: TGTGCCAGCAGCTTACTGTTCTACGAGCAGTACTTC. Its protein is CASSLLFYEQYF.

The chain is built from TRBV30 and TRBJ1-1, with 7 bases identical to TRBD1. Germline V CDR1 and CDR2: GTSNPN, SVGIG (reference sequence). The CDR3 runs 14 residues. V lost 5 bases and J lost 5; bases outside the gene matches: 11. CDR3 sequence reads: CAWFLQGVGTEAFF. DNA of the CDR3: TGTGCCTGGTTTCTCCAGGGGGTGGGGACTGAAGCTTTCTTT.

This chain joins TRBV5-1 and TRBJ2-7; 8 positions agree with TRBD1. The CDR3 loop spans 14 amino acids. Germline-derived CDR1 and CDR2 are SGHRS and YFSETQ. The junction had 6 bases not matched to a gene; V was cut back by 4 bases and J by 3 bases. The CDR3 loop reads CASSQGQGVYEQYF. The CDR3 coding sequence is TGCGCCAGCAGCCAAGGACAGGGTGTCTACGAGCAGTACTTC.

In its sample, this clone was seen a few times. The chain combines TRBV7-9 with TRBJ2-2, with D possibly matching TRBD1 (6 bases). Germline values: CDR1 SEHNR, CDR2 FQNEAQ (reference sequence). V gave up 2 bases and J gave up 10 bases, with 11 bases separating them. The CDR3 totals 13 residues. This chain's CDR3 is CASSLYQGKELFF. CDR3 in DNA: TGTGCCAGCAGCTTATACCAGGGGAAGGAGCTGTTTTTT.

The chain uses TRBV5-1 and TRBJ1-5; no reliable D call. CDR1 SGHRS and CDR2 YFSETQ come from the germline V gene. CDR3 length: 13 residues. Trimming cost V 5 bases and J 1 base, with 7 bases left between them. The DNA for the CDR3 is TGCGCCAGCAGTCTCGACAGCAATCAGCCCCAGCATTTT. This sequence encodes CASSLDSNQPQHF.

The chain is built from TRBV5-4 and TRBJ1-4; possible D gene TRBD1, 6 bases. The germline V gene encodes CDR1 SGHNT and CDR2 YYREEE (reference sequence). The length of the CDR3 is 14 residues. V was cut by 7 bases and J by 7 bases, with 17 bases left in between. This CDR3 reads CASQQGQLPEKLFF. The CDR3 DNA is TGTGCCAGCCAGCAGGGGCAGTTGCCTGAAAAACTGTTTTTT.

V and J are TRBV6-4 and TRBJ1-2, with 7 bases identical to TRBD1. The CDR3 totals 14 residues. V lost 3 bases to trimming and J lost 6 bases; unmatched junction nucleotides: 7. The germline gives CDR1 MRHNA, CDR2 SNTAGT. The CDR3 protein is CASSESWQGDGYTF. CDR3 nucleotide sequence: TGTGCCAGCAGTGAGAGTTGGCAGGGGGATGGCTACACCTTC.